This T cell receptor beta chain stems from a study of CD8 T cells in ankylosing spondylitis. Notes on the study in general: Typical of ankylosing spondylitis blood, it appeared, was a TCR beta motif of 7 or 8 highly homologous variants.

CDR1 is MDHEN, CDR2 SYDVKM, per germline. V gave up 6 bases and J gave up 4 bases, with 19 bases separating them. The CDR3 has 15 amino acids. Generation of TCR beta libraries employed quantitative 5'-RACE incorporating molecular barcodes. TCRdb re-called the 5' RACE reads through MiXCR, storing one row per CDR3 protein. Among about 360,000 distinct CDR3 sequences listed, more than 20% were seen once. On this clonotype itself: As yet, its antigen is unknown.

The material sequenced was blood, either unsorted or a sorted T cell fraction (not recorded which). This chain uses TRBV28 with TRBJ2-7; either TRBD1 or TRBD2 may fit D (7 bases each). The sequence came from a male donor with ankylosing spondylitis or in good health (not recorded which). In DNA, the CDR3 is TGTGCCAGCAGCTACGGGGAGGGGGCTAGGTACGAGCAGTACTTC. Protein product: CASSYGEGARYEQYF.